These T cell receptor beta chains were read from a single sample in a study of blood T cell repertoires in COVID-19. Here immunoSEQ multiplex PCR was the method, and the copy in TCRdb shows in-frame clones only, minus some. This sample has 200,000 to 300,000 clones; 75% to 90% occur once, and the top ten carry 2.5% to 4%. The material sequenced was PBMCs or T cells enriched from blood (not recorded which). The receptors stem from a woman aged 40 to 49 who had been exposed to COVID-19. Each CDR3 is given with its conserved first and last residue. A D gene is named only where the DNA matches it firmly. A row's size may be missing; if present it is once, few, many or a size class.

V,size,length,D,J,DNA,CDR3
TRBV28,-,15,-,TRBJ1-6,TGTGCCAGCAGACCGCCTCTAGGTCGGAATTCACCCCTCCACTTT,CASRPPLGRNSPLHF
TRBV29-1,few,12,-,TRBJ1-2,TGCAGCGTTGAAGTGGGAGGCTATGGCTACACCTTC,CSVEVGGYGYTF
TRBV15,-,15,-,TRBJ1-1,TGTGCCACCAGCAGAGATGGGGGAGGGAGCACTGAAGCTTTCTTT,CATSRDGGGSTEAFF
TRBV24-1,-,13,TRBD1,TRBJ1-2,TGTGCCACCCAGGACAGGGCGGGCTATGGCTACACCTTC,CATQDRAGYGYTF
TRBV15,-,18,-,TRBJ2-1,TGTGCCACCTCCCGGACAGTCACCCCCCCTACATCCTACAATGAGCAGTTCTTC,CATSRTVTPPTSYNEQFF
TRBV5-1,-,14,-,TRBJ2-5,TGTGCCAGCAGCTTGGAGGGGACACAAGAGACCCAGTACTTC,CASSLEGTQETQYF
TRBV30,-,14,-,TRBJ1-2,TGTGCCTGGAGTGTCCCCGGACAGTTTTTTGGCTACACCTTC,CAWSVPGQFFGYTF
TRBV24-1,once,15,TRBD1,TRBJ1-4,TGTGCCACCAGTGATTCAACAGGGGCTGGGGAAAAACTGTTTTTT,CATSDSTGAGEKLFF
TRBV6-1,-,15,-,TRBJ1-2,TGTGCCAGCAGTGAAGCCGGGGGGGAATGGGATGGCTACACCTTC,CASSEAGGEWDGYTF
TRBV23-1,-,14,-,TRBJ2-2,TGCGCCAGCATTCCCCCCCCCTGCACCGGGGAGCTGTTTTTT,CASIPPPCTGELFF
TRBV5-4,-,15,TRBD2,TRBJ2-5,TGTGCCACCGGGACTAGCGGGGGAATGGGAGAGACCCAGTACTTC,CATGTSGGMGETQYF
TRBV2,-,16,-,TRBJ1-4,TGTGCCAGCAAGTCTGGGGGCCCTGCAACTAATGAAAAACTGTTTTTT,CASKSGGPATNEKLFF
TRBV7-9,-,17,-,TRBJ1-2,TGTGCCAGCAGCCTCGACAGTCGCGTCTTCTCAGGGGATGGCTACACCTTC,CASSLDSRVFSGDGYTF
TRBV9,-,16,-,TRBJ2-2,TGTGCCAGCAGCGTAGCGAAAGACAGGAACACCGGGGAGCTGTTTTTT,CASSVAKDRNTGELFF
TRBV19,-,14,TRBD1,TRBJ2-4,TGTGCCAGTAGTGTCGGACAGGGGAGGGACATTCAGTACTTC,CASSVGQGRDIQYF
TRBV10-3,few,14,TRBD1,TRBJ1-5,TGTGCCATCAGGGGGGGACAGCCGGACCAGCCCCAGCATTTT,CAIRGGQPDQPQHF
TRBV4-3,-,16,-,TRBJ1-2,TGCGCCAGCAGCCAAGAGGCAGGGTTCGCTAACTATGGCTACACCTTC,CASSQEAGFANYGYTF
TRBV28,-,13,TRBD2,TRBJ2-1,TGTGCCAGCAAAAACGGGGGGGGAAATGAGCAGTTCTTC,CASKNGGGNEQFF
TRBV6-5,-,14,TRBD1,TRBJ2-1,TGTGCCAGCAGTTCCTCCGGGACAGTCAATGAGCAGTTCTTC,CASSSSGTVNEQFF
TRBV11-3,-,16,TRBD1,TRBJ2-5,TGTGCCAGCAGCTCACCGGGACAGGGGAGCGGGGAGACCCAGTACTTC,CASSSPGQGSGETQYF
TRBV24-1,-,19,TRBD1,TRBJ2-5,TGTGCCACCAGTTCGGTGACACTGGGGGCAGGGGGAAAGGAAGAGACCCAGTACTTC,CATSSVTLGAGGKEETQYF
TRBV5-3,-,13,-,TRBJ2-7,TGTGCCAGAAGCTACAGCCCTCCCTACGAGCAGTACTTC,CARSYSPPYEQYF
TRBV6-6,-,15,-,TRBJ1-3,TGTGCCAGCAGTTACATTGAGGGAACTGGAAACACCATATATTTT,CASSYIEGTGNTIYF
TRBV27,-,15,-,TRBJ2-3,TGTGCCAGCAGTTTAGGGGCCCCAAGCACAGATACGCAGTATTTT,CASSLGAPSTDTQYF
TRBV18,-,15,-,TRBJ1-3,TGTGCCAGCTCACCGGGGGCCGGTAGGGGAAACACCATATATTTT,CASSPGAGRGNTIYF
TRBV5-1,-,12,-,TRBJ2-3,TGCGCCAGCAGCTTGTCCGCGAATACGCAGTATTTT,CASSLSANTQYF
TRBV30,-,15,-,TRBJ1-5,TGTGCCTGGAGTCTGACAGGCTATAGCAATCAGCCCCAGCATTTT,CAWSLTGYSNQPQHF
TRBV18,-,18,-,TRBJ1-1,TGTGCCAGCTCACCTTGGACAGCCTTCGCGGGCGAGAACACTGAAGCTTTCTTT,CASSPWTAFAGENTEAFF
TRBV25-1,-,15,-,TRBJ1-2,TGTGCCAGCAGTGAATCAGGGATAGGGAACTATGGCTACACCTTC,CASSESGIGNYGYTF
TRBV11-2,-,15,-,TRBJ1-1,TGTGCCAGCAGCTCCAACAGGGTAGCTGACACTGAAGCTTTCTTT,CASSSNRVADTEAFF
TRBV7-2,-,15,TRBD2,TRBJ2-1,TGTGCCAGCAGCTTAGCTAGCGGGGTATTCAATGAGCAGTTCTTC,CASSLASGVFNEQFF
TRBV5-4,-,12,-,TRBJ2-5,TGTGCCAGCAGCTTTCCTCAAGAGACCCAGTACTTC,CASSFPQETQYF
TRBV11-2,-,16,TRBD1,TRBJ2-3,TGTGCCAGCAGCTCCAGGACAGGACTTAGCACAGATACGCAGTATTTT,CASSSRTGLSTDTQYF
TRBV2,-,14,-,TRBJ1-1,TGTGCCAGCAGTGTTAGACAGCTGAACACTGAAGCTTTCTTT,CASSVRQLNTEAFF
TRBV3-1/TRBV3-2,-,12,-,TRBJ1-1,TGTGCCAGCAGCCAATCGGGCACTGAAGCTTTCTTT,CASSQSGTEAFF
TRBV15,-,13,TRBD1,TRBJ2-5,TGTGCCGCCGGGGGACAGGGGCAAGAGACCCAGTACTTC,CAAGGQGQETQYF
TRBV10-3,-,14,-,TRBJ1-2,TGTGCCATCAGTGAAAATCCGGCCCCGCAGGCCTACACCTTC,CAISENPAPQAYTF
TRBV6-5,few,14,-,TRBJ1-1,TGTGCCAGCAGTTATGGCACCAAGAACACTGAAGCTTTCTTT,CASSYGTKNTEAFF
TRBV4-3,-,16,TRBD1,TRBJ2-1,TGCGCCAGCAGCCCAAACGGACAGGGGGCCTACAATGAGCAGTTCTTC,CASSPNGQGAYNEQFF
TRBV7-9,-,17,TRBD2,TRBJ2-5,TGTGCCAGCAGCTTAGGGGCTAGCGGGAGGCGGCAAGAGACCCAGTACTTC,CASSLGASGRRQETQYF
TRBV2,few,16,TRBD1,TRBJ1-2,TGTGCCGGCGCACCCAGCCTGGGACAGCATAACTATGGCTACACCTTC,CAGAPSLGQHNYGYTF
TRBV5-1,-,15,TRBD1,TRBJ2-7,TGCGCCAGCAGCACGCGGACAGGGGCCATCTACGAGCAGTACTTC,CASSTRTGAIYEQYF
TRBV7-2,-,15,TRBD2,TRBJ2-1,TGTGCCAGCAGCTTAGCTTCGGGAGGGCTCAATGAGCAGTTCTTC,CASSLASGGLNEQFF
TRBV3-1/TRBV3-2,once,15,-,TRBJ2-1,TGTGCCAGCAGCCAAGTGGGAGCGAGAAGGGATGAGCAGTTCTTC,CASSQVGARRDEQFF
TRBV7-9,-,14,TRBD1,TRBJ1-2,TGTGCCAGCAGCCGCCAAACAGGGGCGTCGGGCTACACCTTC,CASSRQTGASGYTF